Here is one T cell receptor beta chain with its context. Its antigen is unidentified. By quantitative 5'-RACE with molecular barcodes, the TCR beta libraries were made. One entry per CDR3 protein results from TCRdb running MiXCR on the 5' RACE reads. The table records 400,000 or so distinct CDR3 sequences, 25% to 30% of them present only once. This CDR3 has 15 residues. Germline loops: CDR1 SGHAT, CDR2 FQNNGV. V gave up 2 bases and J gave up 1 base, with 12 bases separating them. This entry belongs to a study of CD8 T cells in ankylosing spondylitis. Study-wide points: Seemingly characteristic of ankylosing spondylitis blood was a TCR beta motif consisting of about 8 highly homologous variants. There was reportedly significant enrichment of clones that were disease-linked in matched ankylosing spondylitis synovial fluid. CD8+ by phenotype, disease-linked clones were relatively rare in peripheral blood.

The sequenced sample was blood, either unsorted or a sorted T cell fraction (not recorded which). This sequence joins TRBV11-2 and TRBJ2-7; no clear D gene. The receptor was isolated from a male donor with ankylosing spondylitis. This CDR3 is CASSLNPYASYEQYV. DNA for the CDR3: TGTGCCAGCAGCTTAAACCCCTATGCTTCCTACGAGCAGTACGTC.